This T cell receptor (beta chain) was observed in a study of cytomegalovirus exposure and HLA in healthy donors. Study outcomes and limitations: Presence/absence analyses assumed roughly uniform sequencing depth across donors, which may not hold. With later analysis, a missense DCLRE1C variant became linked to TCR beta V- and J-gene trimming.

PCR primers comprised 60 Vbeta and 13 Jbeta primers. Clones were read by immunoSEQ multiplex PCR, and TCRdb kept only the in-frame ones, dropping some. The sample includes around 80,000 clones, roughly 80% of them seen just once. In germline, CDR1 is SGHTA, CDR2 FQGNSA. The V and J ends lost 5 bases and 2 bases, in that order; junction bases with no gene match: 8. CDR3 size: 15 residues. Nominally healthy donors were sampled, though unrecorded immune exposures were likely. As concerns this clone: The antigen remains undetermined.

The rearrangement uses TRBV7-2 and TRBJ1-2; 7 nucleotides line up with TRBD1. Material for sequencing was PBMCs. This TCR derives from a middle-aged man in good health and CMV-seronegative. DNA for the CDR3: TGTGCCAGCAGCCTAACCGGGACAGCAAACTATGGCTACACCTTC. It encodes CASSLTGTANYGYTF.